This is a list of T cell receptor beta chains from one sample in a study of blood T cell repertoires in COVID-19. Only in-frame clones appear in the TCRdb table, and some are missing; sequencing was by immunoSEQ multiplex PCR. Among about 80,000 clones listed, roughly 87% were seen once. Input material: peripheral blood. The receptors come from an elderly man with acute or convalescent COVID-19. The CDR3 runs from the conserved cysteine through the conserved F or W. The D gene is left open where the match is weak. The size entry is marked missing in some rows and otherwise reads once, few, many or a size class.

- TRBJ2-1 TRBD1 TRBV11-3 TGTGCCAGCAGCTTAGGACAGGGGGCGGGTAATGAGCAGTTCTTC CASSLGQGAGNEQFF
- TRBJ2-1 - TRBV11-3 TGTGCCAGCAGCATAAGCTGGAGTAGCAATGAGCAGTTCTTC CASSISWSSNEQFF
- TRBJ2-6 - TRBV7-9 TGTGCCAGCAGCTTTCTCAGGGGTTCTGGGGCCAACGTCCTGACTTTC CASSFLRGSGANVLTF
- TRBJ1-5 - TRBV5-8 TGTGCCAGCAGCTTGGCGGCAGGAGGTCAGCCCCAGCATTTT CASSLAAGGQPQHF
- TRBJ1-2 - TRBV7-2 TGTGCCAGCAGCTTACAGGGTCGGGGCTACACCTTC CASSLQGRGYTF
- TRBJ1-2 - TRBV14 TGTGCCAGCAGCCAAACAGGTAGAACTAACTATGGCTACACCTTC CASSQTGRTNYGYTF
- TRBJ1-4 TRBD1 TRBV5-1 TGCGCCAGCAGCGGACAGGGCTTGTCTAATGAAAAACTGTTTTTT CASSGQGLSNEKLFF
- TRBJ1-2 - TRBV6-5 TGTGCCAGCGGCCTGATAAAAAACTATGGCTACACCTTC CASGLIKNYGYTF
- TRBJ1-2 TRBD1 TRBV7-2 TGTGCCAGCAGCCAGGGACAGGGACTCTATGGCTACACCTTC CASSQGQGLYGYTF
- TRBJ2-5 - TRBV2 TGTGCCAGCCTAAGACAGCTACAAGAGACCCAGTACTTC CASLRQLQETQYF
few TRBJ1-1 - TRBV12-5 TGTGCTAGTGGTTTGGTCTCGGACACTGAAGCTTTCTTT CASGLVSDTEAFF
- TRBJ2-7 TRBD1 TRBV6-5 TGTGCCAGCAGTTCGGGACAGGGGAATCGGTACTTC CASSSGQGNRYF
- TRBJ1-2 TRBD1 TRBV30 TGTGCCTGGAGTAGGCAGGGGGGCGGCTACACCTTC CAWSRQGGGYTF
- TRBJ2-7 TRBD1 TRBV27 TGTGCCAGCAGTTTATCAGTGTGGGGACAGGGCTACGAGCAGTACTTC CASSLSVWGQGYEQYF
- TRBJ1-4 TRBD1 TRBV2 TGTGCCAGCAGGTTAGAACAGGGGACTAATGAAAAACTGTTTTTT CASRLEQGTNEKLFF
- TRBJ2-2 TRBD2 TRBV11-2 TGTGCCAGCAGCTTAATGAAGCTAGCGGGCTGGGGCGGGGAGCTGTTTTTT CASSLMKLAGWGGELFF